This entry lists 14 T cell receptor beta chains sequenced from one sample in a study of post-analysis software for immune sequencing data. Broader study findings: In patients, a few TRBV segments were more frequent than in controls, with TRBV5-6, TRBV5-1 and TRBV20-1 among them.

No antigens are known for them. Built from TCR beta cDNA, the libraries had unique molecular identifiers in them. TCRdb called the PCR reads again in MiXCR, with one record for every CDR3 protein. The sample lists approximately 730,000 distinct CDR3 sequences, around 45% occurring once. The sequenced sample was blood. These TCRs come from a girl between 5 and 17 years old with multiple sclerosis.

This clonotype was counted a few times. The chain uses TRBV12-3 or TRBV12-4 and TRBJ2-1; D may be TRBD2 (5 bases). The DNA end is a closer match to TRBJ2-7, so the J assignment may be wrong. The CDR3 runs to 12 residues. In DNA, the CDR3 is TGTGCCAGCAACCGGGGAGAGTCCGAGCAGTACTTC. This gives the protein CASNRGESEQYF.

With respect to this clonotype: The conserved final phenylalanine or tryptophan is absent from the CDR3, which likely points to a read error. This chain uses TRBV5-8 with TRBJ2-5; tentative D call: TRBD1 (5 bases). The V gene lost 0 bases and the J gene lost 0 bases, with 9 bases spanning the gap. CDR3 length equals 15 residues. From germline, CDR1 is SGHTS and CDR2 YDEGEE. The CDR3 nucleotides read TGTGCCAGCAGCTTGGTTGGGGCCCACCAAGAGACCCAGTACGTC. It is translated as CASSLVGAHQETQYV.

V gene TRBV5-1 combines with J gene TRBJ1-2; D is undetermined. With 0 bases removed from V and 1 base from J, the gap between germline ends came to 10 bases. The CDR3 runs to 15 residues. Germline values: CDR1 SGHRS, CDR2 YFSETQ. The CDR3 loop is CASSLAPQHNYGYTF. The CDR3 DNA follows: TGCGCCAGCAGCTTGGCCCCGCAACATAACTATGGCTACACCTTC.

The V gene is TRBV14, the J gene TRBJ2-1; D uncertain. Germline V gives CDR1 SGHDN, CDR2 FVKESK. V dropped 1 base and J dropped 8 bases, with 9 bases sitting between them. The CDR3 has 13 residues. The CDR3 is CASSQVTVDEQFF. The CDR3 region has the DNA TGTGCCAGCAGCCAAGTTACGGTGGATGAGCAGTTCTTC.

The table lists this clonotype with a count of one. V and J are TRBV29-1 and TRBJ2-1, with TRBD2 matching over 7 bases. V shed 1 base and J 9 bases; nucleotides not matched to a gene: 12. Germline loops: CDR1 SQVTM, CDR2 ANQGSEA. The length of the CDR3 is 15 residues. DNA for the CDR3: TGCAGCGTTGAAGCTCTATTGGCGGGAGATCGTGAGCAGTTCTTC. Its protein product is CSVEALLAGDREQFF.

This clonotype occurred a few times. The rearrangement uses TRBV10-3 and TRBJ1-3; no definite D call. V was pared by 6 bases and J by 4 bases, with 10 bases between. This CDR3 is built from 13 residues. CDR1 ENHRY and CDR2 SYGVKD come from the germline V gene. In nucleotides, the CDR3 is TGTGCCATCAGAGACGGAGTCGGAAACACCATATATTTT. Its translation is CAIRDGVGNTIYF.

The chain uses TRBV9 and TRBJ2-1; the D gene is possibly TRBD2 (6 bases). Trimming left V 4 bases short and J 8 bases short, with 16 bases between. The germline V gene has CDR1 SGDLS and CDR2 YYNGEE. This CDR3 comprises 14 residues. CDR3 sequence: CASSPRPGDHEQFF. Written as DNA, the CDR3 is TGTGCCAGCAGCCCCCGTCCGGGGGACCATGAGCAGTTCTTC. Filled out from reference TRBV9 and TRBJ2-1, the complete variable domain reads DSGVTQTPKHLITATGQRVTLRCSPRSGDLSVYWYQQSLDQGLQFLIQYYNGEERAKGNILERFSAQQFPDLHSELNLSSLELGDSALYFCASSPRPGDHEQFFGPGTRLTVL.

V is TRBV7-9 and J is TRBJ1-2; possibly TRBD1 for D (6 bases). Germline CDR1 is SEHNR and CDR2 is FQNEAQ (reference sequence). The CDR3 covers 13 residues. Trimming removed 8 bases at V and 1 base at J, with 11 bases between. CDR3 in amino acids: CASRDTYNYGYTF. The CDR3 DNA sequence: TGTGCCAGCCGGGACACATATAACTATGGCTACACCTTC.

The CDR3 loop is CADSPQTQYF. DNA for the CDR3: TGTGCCGACTCCCCCCAGACCCAGTACTTC. This chain uses TRBV7-3 with TRBJ2-5, with D hard to call. The CDR3 contains 10 residues. Germline CDR1 is SGHTA and CDR2 is FQGTGA. Trimming pared 11 bases from V and 6 bases from J, leaving 10 bases between. Variable domain in full (rest from reference TRBV7-3 and TRBJ2-5): GAGVSQTPSNKVTEKGKYVELRCDPISGHTALYWYRQSLGQGPEFLIYFQGTGAADDSGLPNDRFFAVRPEGSVSTLKIQRTERGDSAVYLCADSPQTQYFGPGTRLLVL.

In DNA, the CDR3 is TGTGCCAGCAGCTGGGAAACAGGGGGCGTCAGTGGCTACACCTTC. It specifies CASSWETGGVSGYTF. This chain uses TRBV6-5 with TRBJ1-2, with 9 bases fitting TRBD1. Germline lookup yields CDR1 MNHEY and CDR2 SVGAGI. Losses at the gene ends were 6 bases for V and 7 bases for J; bases not matched to a gene: 12. The CDR3 is 15 residues long.

This clonotype is a singleton in its sample. The rearrangement links TRBV9 to TRBJ2-7; TRBD1 matches at 9 bases. After removal of 3 bases from V and 7 bases from J, the junction contained 11 bases not matched to a gene. The CDR3 totals 15 residues. The germline gives CDR1 SGDLS, CDR2 YYNGEE. The CDR3 DNA follows: TGTGCCAGCAGCGACCGGGACAGGGCTATGAGGGAGCAGTACTTC. Translation gives CASSDRDRAMREQYF.

This chain links TRBV11-2 with TRBJ1-4; 10 bases are shared with TRBD1. Germline-derived CDR1 and CDR2 are SGHAT and FQNNGV. V was pared by 2 bases and J by 2 bases, with 8 bases of the junction left unmatched. The CDR3 has 18 residues. The CDR3: CASSLFFRQGATNEKLFF. In nucleotides, the CDR3 is TGTGCCAGCAGCTTATTCTTCCGACAGGGGGCCACTAATGAAAAACTGTTTTTT.

This clonotype was recorded a few times. V usage is TRBV4-1 and J usage is TRBJ2-1, with D tentatively TRBD2 (6 bases). The CDR3 extends over 15 amino acids. Germline assignment: CDR1 MGHRA and CDR2 YSYEKL. Trimming took off 3 bases at V and 8 bases at J, with 17 bases between the two ends. The DNA for the CDR3 is TGCGCCAGCAGCCAGGCCCTATTCCAGCGGGATGAGCAGTTCTTC. Translation gives CASSQALFQRDEQFF.

In this sample, this clonotype turned up a few times. The chain is built from TRBV27 and TRBJ2-7; 9 bases match TRBD1. The CDR3 is made up of 17 amino acids. Germline loops: CDR1 MNHEY, CDR2 SMNVEV (reference sequence). V lost 0 bases, J lost 3 bases, and 9 bases stayed unmatched. CDR3 amino acids: CASSLSGTGNPYYEQYF. CDR3 nucleotide sequence: TGTGCCAGCAGTTTATCCGGGACAGGGAACCCATACTACGAGCAGTACTTC.